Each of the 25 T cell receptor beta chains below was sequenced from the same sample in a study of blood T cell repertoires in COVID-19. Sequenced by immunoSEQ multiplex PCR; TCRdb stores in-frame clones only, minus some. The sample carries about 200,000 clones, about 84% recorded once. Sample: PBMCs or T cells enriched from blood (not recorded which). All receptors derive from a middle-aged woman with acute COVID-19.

CDR3 residues: CASSYPGHEPYEQYF. DNA of the CDR3: TGTGCCAGCAGCTATCCGGGACACGAGCCCTACGAGCAGTACTTC. V usage is TRBV5-8 and J usage is TRBJ2-7; tentative D call: TRBD1 (6 bases). Looked up from germline, CDR1 is SGHTS and CDR2 is YDEGEE. The V gene lost 3 bases and the J gene lost 2 bases, with 15 bases spanning the gap. The CDR3 covers 15 residues.

Written as DNA, the CDR3 is TGTGCCAGCAGCTTACAGGGGATTAGCAATCAGCCCCAGCATTTT. Translated: CASSLQGISNQPQHF. V is TRBV7-2 and J is TRBJ1-5; D might be TRBD1 (6 bases). The CDR3 has 15 residues. Germline V gives CDR1 SGHTA, CDR2 FQGNSA. The V gene lost 2 bases and the J gene lost 0 bases, with 8 bases spanning the gap.

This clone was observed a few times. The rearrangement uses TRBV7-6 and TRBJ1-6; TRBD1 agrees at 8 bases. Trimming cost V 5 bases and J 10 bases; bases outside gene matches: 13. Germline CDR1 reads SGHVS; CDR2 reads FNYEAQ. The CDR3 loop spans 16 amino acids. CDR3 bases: TGTGCCAGCAGCCCAAGAGGGGCAGGGGGCAGGTCACCCCTCCACTTT. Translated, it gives CASSPRGAGGRSPLHF.

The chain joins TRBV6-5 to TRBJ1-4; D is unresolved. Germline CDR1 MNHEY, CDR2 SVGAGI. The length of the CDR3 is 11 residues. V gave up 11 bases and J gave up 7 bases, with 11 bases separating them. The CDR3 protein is CASRGSEKLFF. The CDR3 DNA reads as TGTGCCTCTCGAGGGAGTGAAAAACTGTTTTTT.

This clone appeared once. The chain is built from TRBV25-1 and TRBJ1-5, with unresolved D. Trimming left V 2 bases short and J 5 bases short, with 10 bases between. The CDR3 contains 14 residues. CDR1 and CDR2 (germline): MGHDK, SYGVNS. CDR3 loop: CASSEPGWDQPQHF. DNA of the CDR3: TGTGCCAGCAGTGAACCCGGGTGGGATCAGCCCCAGCATTTT.

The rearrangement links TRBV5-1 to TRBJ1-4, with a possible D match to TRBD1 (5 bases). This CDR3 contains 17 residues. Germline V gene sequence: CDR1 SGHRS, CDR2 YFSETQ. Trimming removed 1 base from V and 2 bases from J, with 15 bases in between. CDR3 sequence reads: CASSLLGGGRTNEKLFF. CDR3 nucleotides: TGCGCCAGCAGCTTGTTAGGCGGGGGTCGGACTAATGAAAAACTGTTTTTT.

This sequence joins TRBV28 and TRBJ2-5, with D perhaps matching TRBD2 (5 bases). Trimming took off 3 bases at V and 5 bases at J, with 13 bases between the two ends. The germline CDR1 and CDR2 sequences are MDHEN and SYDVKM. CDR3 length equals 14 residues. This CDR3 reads CASSLDGRGETQYF. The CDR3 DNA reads TGTGCCAGCAGTTTGGATGGGAGAGGTGAGACCCAGTACTTC.

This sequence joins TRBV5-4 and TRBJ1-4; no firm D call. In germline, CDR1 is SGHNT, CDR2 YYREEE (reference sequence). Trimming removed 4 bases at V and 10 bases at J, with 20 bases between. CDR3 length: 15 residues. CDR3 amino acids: CASSTYRGAPGKLFF. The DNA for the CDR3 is TGTGCCAGCAGCACGTATCGGGGAGCCCCGGGAAAACTGTTTTTT.

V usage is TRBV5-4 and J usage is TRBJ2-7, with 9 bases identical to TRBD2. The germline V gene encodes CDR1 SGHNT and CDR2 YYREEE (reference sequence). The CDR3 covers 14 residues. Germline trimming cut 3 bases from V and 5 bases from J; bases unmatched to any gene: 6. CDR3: CASSYAGTSHEQYF. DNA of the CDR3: TGTGCCAGCAGCTACGCCGGGACTAGCCACGAGCAGTACTTC.

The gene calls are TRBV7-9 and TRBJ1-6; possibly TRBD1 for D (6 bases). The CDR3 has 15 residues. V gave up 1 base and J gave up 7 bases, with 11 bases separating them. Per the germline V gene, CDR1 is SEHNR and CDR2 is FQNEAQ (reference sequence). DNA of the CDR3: TGTGCCAGCAGCTTAGGGGACATTCACAATTCACCCCTCCACTTT. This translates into CASSLGDIHNSPLHF. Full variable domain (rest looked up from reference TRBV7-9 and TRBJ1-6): DTGVSQNPRHKITKRGQNVTFRCDPISEHNRLYWYRQTLGQGPEFLTYFQNEAQLEKSRLLSDRFSAERPKGSFSTLEIQRTEQGDSAMYLCASSLGDIHNSPLHFGNGTRLTVT.

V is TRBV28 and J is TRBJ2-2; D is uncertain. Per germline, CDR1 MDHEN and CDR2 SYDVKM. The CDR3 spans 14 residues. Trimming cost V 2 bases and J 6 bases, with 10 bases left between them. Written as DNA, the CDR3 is TGTGCCAGCAGTTTACCCGGGTTTCCCGGGGAGCTGTTTTTT. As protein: CASSLPGFPGELFF.

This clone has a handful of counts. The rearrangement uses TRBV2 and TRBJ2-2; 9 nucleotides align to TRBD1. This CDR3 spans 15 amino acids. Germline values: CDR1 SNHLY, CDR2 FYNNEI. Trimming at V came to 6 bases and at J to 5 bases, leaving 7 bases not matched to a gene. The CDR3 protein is CASSIGQGRTGELFF. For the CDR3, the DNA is TGTGCCAGCAGCATCGGACAGGGGCGTACCGGGGAGCTGTTTTTT.

The CDR3 reads CASSVASNEKLFF. The CDR3, as DNA: TGTGCCAGCAGCGTAGCTAGTAATGAAAAACTGTTTTTT. V and J are TRBV9 and TRBJ1-4; the D is unclear. Trimming shortened V by 0 bases and J by 4 bases, and 4 bases separated the two germline ends. This CDR3 is 13 amino acids long. Germline loops: CDR1 SGDLS, CDR2 YYNGEE.

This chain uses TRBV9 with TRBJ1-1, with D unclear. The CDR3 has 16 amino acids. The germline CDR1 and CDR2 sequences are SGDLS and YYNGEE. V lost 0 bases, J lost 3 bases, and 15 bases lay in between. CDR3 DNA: TGTGCCAGCAGCGTAGAAATTAATCGTCCGGACACTGAAGCTTTCTTT. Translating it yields CASSVEINRPDTEAFF.

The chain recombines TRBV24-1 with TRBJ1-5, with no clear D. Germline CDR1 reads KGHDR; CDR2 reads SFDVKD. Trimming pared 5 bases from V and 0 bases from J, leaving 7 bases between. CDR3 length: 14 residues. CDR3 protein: CATSAGFSNQPQHF. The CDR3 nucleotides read TGTGCCACCAGTGCGGGTTTTAGCAATCAGCCCCAGCATTTT.

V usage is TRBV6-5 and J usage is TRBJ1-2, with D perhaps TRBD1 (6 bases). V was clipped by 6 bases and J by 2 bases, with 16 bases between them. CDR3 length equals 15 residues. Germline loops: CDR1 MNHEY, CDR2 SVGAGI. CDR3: CASSTGTRANYGYTF. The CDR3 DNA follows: TGTGCCAGCAGCACCGGGACAAGAGCAAACTATGGCTACACCTTC.

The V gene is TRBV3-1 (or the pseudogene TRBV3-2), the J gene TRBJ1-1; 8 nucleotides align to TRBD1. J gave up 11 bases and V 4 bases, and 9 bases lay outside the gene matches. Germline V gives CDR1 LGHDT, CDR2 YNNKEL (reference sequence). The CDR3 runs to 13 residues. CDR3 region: CASSLRQGRVAFF. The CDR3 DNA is TGTGCCAGCAGCCTACGACAGGGGCGCGTCGCTTTCTTT.

As DNA, the CDR3 is TGCAGTGCTCAGCGGGACCACGAGCAGTACTTC. This codes for CSAQRDHEQYF. The chain combines TRBV20-1 with TRBJ2-7; 7 bases are a match to TRBD2. Germline V lookup: CDR1 DFQATT, CDR2 SNEGSKA (reference sequence). The CDR3 is 11 residues long. J gave up 5 bases and V 5 bases, and 3 bases lay outside the gene matches.

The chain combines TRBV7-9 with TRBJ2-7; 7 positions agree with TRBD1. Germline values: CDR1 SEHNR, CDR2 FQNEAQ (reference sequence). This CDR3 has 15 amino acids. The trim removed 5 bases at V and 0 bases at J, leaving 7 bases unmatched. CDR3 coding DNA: TGTGCCAGCAGCCGAGGACAGGTTAGCTCCTACGAGCAGTACTTC. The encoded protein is CASSRGQVSSYEQYF.

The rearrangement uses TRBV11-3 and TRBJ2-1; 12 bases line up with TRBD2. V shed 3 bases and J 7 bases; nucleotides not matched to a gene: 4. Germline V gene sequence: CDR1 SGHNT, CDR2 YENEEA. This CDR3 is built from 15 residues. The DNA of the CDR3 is TGTGCCAGCAGCTTTTCACTAGCGGGAGGAAATGAGCAGTTCTTC. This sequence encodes CASSFSLAGGNEQFF.

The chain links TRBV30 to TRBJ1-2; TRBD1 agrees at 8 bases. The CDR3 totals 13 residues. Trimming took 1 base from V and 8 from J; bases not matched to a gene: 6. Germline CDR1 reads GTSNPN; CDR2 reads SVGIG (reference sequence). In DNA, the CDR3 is TGTGCCTGGAGTGCGGACAGGGTCCGCGGCTACACCTTC. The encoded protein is CAWSADRVRGYTF.

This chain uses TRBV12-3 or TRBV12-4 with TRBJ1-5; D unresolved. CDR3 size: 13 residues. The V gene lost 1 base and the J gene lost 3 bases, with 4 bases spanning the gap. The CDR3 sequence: CASSLVDNQPQHF. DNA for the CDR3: TGTGCCAGCAGTTTAGTAGACAATCAGCCCCAGCATTTT.

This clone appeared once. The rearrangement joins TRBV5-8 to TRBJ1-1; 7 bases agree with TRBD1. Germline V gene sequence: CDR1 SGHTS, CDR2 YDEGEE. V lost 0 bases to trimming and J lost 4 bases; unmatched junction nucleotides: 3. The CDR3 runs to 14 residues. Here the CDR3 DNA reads TGTGCCAGCAGCTTGGAAGGGGGCGTCACTGAAGCTTTCTTT. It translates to CASSLEGGVTEAFF.

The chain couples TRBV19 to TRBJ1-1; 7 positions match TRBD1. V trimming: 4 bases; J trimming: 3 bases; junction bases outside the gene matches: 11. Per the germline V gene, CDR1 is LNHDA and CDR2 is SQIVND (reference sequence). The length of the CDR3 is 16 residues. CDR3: CASSTGTARPYTEAFF. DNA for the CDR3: TGTGCCAGTAGTACGGGGACAGCCCGCCCTTACACTGAAGCTTTCTTT. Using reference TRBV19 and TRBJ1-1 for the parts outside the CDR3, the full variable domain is DGGITQSPKYLFRKEGQNVTLSCEQNLNHDAMYWYRQDPGQGLRLIYYSQIVNDFQKGDIAEGYSVSREKKESFPLTVTSAQKNPTAFYLCASSTGTARPYTEAFFGQGTRLTVV.

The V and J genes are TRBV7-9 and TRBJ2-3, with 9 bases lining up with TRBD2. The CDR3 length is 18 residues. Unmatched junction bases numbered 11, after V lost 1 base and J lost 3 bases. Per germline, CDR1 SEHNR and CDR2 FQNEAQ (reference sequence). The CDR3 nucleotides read TGTGCCAGCAGCTTAGACAGTCCCAGCGGGAGGAGGACAGATACGCAGTATTTT. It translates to CASSLDSPSGRRTDTQYF.